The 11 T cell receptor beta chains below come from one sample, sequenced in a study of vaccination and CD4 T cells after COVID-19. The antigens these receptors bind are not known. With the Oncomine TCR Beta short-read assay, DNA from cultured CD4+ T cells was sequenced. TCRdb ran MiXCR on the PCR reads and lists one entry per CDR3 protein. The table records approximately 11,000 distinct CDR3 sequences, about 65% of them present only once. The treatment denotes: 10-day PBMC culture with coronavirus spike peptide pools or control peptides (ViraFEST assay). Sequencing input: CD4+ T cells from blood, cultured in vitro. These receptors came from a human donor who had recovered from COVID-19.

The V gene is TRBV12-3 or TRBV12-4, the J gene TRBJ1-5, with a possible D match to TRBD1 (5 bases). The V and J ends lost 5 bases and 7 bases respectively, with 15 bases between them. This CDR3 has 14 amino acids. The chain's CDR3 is CASSTQGFGQPQHF. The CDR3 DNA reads TGTGCCAGCAGTACCCAGGGATTCGGGCAGCCCCAGCATTTT.

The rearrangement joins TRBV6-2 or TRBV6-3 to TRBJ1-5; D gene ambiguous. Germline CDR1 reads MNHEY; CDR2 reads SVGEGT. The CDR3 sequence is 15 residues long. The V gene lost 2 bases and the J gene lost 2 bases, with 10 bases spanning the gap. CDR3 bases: TGTGCCAGCAGTTACGGCCGGTACGGCAATCAGCCCCAGCATTTT. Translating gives CASSYGRYGNQPQHF.

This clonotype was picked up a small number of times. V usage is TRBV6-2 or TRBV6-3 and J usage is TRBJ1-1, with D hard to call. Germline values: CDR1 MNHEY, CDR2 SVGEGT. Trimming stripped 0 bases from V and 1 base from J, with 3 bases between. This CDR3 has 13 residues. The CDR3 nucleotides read TGTGCCAGCAGTTACTCTTGGAACACTGAAGCTTTCTTT. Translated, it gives CASSYSWNTEAFF.

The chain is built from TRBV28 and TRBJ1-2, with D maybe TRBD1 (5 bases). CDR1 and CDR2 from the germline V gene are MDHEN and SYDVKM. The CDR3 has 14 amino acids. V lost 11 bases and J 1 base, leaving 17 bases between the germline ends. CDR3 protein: CAASIWGDNYGYTF. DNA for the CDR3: TGTGCCGCCAGCATCTGGGGCGATAACTATGGCTACACCTTC.

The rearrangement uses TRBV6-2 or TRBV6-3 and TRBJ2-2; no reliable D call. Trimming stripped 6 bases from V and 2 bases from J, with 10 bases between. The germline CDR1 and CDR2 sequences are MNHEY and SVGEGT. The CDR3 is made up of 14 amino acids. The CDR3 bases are TGTGCCAGCAGACCCTTTCCAAACACCGGGGAGCTGTTTTTT. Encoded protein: CASRPFPNTGELFF.

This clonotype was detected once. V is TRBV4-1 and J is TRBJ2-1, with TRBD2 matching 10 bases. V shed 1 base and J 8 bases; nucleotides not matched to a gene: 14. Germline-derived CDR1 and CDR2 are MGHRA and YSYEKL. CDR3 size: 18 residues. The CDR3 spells CASSQAGLLSGGADEQFF. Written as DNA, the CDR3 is TGCGCCAGCAGCCAAGCAGGACTATTAAGCGGGGGGGCCGATGAGCAGTTCTTC.

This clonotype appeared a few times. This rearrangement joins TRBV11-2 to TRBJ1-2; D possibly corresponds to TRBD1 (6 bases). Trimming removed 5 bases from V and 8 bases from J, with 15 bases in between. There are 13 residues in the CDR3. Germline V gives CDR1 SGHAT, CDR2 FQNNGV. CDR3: CASSTDRTRGYTF. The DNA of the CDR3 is TGTGCCAGCAGCACAGACAGGACCCGGGGCTACACCTTC.

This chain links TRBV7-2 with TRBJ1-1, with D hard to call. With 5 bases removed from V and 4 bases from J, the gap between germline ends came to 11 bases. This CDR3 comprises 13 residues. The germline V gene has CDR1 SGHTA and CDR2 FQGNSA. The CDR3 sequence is CASSPTSGTEAFF. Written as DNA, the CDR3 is TGTGCCAGCAGCCCCACGTCGGGCACTGAAGCTTTCTTT.

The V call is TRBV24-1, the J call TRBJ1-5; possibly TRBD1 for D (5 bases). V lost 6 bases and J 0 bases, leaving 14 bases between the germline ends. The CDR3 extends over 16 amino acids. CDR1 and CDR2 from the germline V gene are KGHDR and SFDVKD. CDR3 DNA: TGTGCCACCAGTCGATTTCAGGGATATAGCAATCAGCCCCAGCATTTT. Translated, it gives CATSRFQGYSNQPQHF.

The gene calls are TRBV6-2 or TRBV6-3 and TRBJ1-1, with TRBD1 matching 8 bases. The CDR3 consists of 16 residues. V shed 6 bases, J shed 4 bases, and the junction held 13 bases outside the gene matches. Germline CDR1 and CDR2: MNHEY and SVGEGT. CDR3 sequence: CASSYRGGVISTEAFF. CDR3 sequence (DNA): TGTGCCAGCAGCTACAGGGGGGGTGTTATAAGCACTGAAGCTTTCTTT.

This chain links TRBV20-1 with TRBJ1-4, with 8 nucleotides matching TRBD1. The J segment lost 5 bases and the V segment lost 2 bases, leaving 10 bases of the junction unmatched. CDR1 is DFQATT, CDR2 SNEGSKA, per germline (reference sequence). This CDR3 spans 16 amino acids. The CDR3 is CSARPDRVNLNEKLFF. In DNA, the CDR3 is TGCAGTGCTAGACCGGACAGGGTAAATCTAAATGAAAAACTGTTTTTT.